This T cell receptor beta chain was recorded in a study of cytomegalovirus exposure and HLA in healthy donors. Trimming at V came to 4 bases and at J to 9 bases, leaving 7 bases not matched to a gene. Looked up from germline, CDR1 is SNHLY and CDR2 is FYNNEI. CDR3 length: 15 amino acids. Details on this clone: Its antigen is not identified.

Study-level results: A likely sequencing artifact accounted for one observed cluster of highly shared sequence variants.

Primers included in the PCR were 60 Vbeta and 13 Jbeta primers. The table came from immunoSEQ multiplex PCR; TCRdb's copy has only in-frame clones and leaves some out. The sample yields some 160,000 clones, less than 85% seen once. The clonotype comes from a man aged 35 to 55 in good health and CMV-seronegative. The sequenced sample consisted of PBMCs. The chain combines TRBV2 with TRBJ2-1; 12 bases map to TRBD2. This chain's CDR3 is CASSGSSGRVSEQFF. CDR3 in DNA: TGTGCCAGCAGTGGGTCTAGCGGGAGGGTTAGTGAGCAGTTCTTC.